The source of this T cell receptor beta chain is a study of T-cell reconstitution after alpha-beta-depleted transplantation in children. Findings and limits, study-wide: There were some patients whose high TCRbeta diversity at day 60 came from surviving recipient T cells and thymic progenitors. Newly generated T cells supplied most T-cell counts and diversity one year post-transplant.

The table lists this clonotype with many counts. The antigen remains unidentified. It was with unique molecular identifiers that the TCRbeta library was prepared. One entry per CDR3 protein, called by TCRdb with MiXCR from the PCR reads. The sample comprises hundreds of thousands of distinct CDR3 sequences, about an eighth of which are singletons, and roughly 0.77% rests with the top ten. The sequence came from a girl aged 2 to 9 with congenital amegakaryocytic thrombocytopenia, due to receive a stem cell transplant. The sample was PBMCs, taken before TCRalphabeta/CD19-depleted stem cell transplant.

The CDR3 bases are TGTGCCAGCAGCCCTGATTTTGATTCCTACAATGAGCAGTTCTTC. This translates into CASSPDFDSYNEQFF. The chain uses TRBV11-2 and TRBJ2-1; D call uncertain. Per germline, CDR1 SGHAT and CDR2 FQNNGV. This CDR3 spans 15 amino acids. Trimming left V 5 bases short and J 1 base short, with 12 bases between.